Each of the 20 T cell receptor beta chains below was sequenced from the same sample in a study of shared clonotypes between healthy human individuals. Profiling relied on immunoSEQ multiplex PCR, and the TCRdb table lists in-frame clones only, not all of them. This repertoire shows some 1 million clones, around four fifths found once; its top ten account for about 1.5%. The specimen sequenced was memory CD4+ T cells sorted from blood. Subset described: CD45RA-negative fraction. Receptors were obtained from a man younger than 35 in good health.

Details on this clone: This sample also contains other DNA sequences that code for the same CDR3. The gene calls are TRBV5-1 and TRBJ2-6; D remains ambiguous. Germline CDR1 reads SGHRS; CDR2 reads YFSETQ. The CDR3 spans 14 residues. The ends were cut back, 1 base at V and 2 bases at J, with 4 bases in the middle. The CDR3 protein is CASSLTAGANVLTF. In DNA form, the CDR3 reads TGCGCCAGCAGCTTGACAGCTGGGGCCAACGTCCTGACTTTC.

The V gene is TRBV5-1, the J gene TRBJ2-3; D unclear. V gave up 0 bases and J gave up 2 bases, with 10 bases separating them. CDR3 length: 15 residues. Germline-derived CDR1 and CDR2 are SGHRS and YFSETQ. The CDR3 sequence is CASSLGTVNTDTQYF. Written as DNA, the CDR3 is TGCGCCAGCAGCTTGGGCACAGTTAACACAGATACGCAGTATTTT.

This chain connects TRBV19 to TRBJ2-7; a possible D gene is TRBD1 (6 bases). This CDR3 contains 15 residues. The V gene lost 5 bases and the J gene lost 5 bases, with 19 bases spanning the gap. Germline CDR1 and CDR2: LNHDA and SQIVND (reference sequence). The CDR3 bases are TGTGCCAGTAGTGCGGTTCACCTAGGACAGCACGAGCAGTACTTC. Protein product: CASSAVHLGQHEQYF.

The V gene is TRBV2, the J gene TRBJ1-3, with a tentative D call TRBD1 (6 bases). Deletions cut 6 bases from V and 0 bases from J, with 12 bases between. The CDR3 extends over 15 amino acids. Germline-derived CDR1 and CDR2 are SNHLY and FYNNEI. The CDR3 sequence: CASSQDRPSGNTIYF. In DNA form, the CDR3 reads TGTGCCAGCAGCCAAGACAGGCCCTCTGGAAACACCATATATTTT.

DNA of the CDR3: TGTGCCTGGGCCCGGAACGGCTACGAGCAGTACTTC. Translating it yields CAWARNGYEQYF. The chain recombines TRBV30 with TRBJ2-7; D unresolved. CDR3 length: 12 amino acids. Germline lookup yields CDR1 GTSNPN and CDR2 SVGIG (reference sequence). The ends were cut back, 5 bases at V and 3 bases at J, with 11 bases in the middle.

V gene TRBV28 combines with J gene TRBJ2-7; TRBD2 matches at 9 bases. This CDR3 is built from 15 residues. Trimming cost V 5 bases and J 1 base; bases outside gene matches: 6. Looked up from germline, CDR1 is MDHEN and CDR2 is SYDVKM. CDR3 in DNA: TGTGCCAGCAGTGCCCAAGCGGGGGGATCCTACGAGCAGTACTTC. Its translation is CASSAQAGGSYEQYF.

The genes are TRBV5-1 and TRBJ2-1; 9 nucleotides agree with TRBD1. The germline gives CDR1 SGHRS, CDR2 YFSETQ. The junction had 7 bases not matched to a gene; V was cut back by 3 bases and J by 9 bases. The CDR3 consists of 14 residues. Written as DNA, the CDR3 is TGCGCCAGCAGCTCACTACAGGGGGCGGGTGAGCAGTTCTTC. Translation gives CASSSLQGAGEQFF.

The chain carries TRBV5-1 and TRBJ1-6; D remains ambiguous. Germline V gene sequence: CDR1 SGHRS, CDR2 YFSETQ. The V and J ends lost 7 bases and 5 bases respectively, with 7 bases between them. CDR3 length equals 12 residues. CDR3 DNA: TGCGCCAGCGGCGACAATAATTCACCCCTCCACTTT. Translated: CASGDNNSPLHF. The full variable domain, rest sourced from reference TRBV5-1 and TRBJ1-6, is KAGVTQTPRYLIKTRGQQVTLSCSPISGHRSVSWYQQTPGQGLQFLFEYFSETQRNKGNFPGRFSGRQFSNSRSEMNVSTLELGDSALYLCASGDNNSPLHFGNGTRLTVT.

In DNA, the CDR3 is TGTGCCAGCAGTGACACCGGGACAGGGGTATACGAGCAGTACTTC. Encoded protein: CASSDTGTGVYEQYF. This chain joins TRBV6-1 and TRBJ2-7, with TRBD1 identical over 10 bases. The CDR3 is 15 amino acids. Germline trimming cut 3 bases from V and 4 bases from J; bases unmatched to any gene: 6. Germline-derived CDR1 and CDR2 are MNHNS and SASEGT.

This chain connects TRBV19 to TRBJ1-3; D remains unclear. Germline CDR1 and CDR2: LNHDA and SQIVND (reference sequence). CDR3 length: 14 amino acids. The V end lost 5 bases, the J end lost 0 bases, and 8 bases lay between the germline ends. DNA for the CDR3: TGTGCCAGTAGTCTGACAAGCTCTGGAAACACCATATATTTT. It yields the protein CASSLTSSGNTIYF.

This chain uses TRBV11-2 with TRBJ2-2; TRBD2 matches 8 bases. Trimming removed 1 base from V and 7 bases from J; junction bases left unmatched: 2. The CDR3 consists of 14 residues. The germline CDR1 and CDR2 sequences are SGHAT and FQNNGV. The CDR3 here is CASSLVAGYGELFF. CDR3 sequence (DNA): TGTGCCAGCAGCTTAGTAGCGGGATACGGGGAGCTGTTTTTT.

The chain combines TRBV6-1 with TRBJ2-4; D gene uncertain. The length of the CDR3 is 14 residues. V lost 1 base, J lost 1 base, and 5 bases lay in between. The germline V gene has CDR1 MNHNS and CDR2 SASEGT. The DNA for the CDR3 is TGTGCCAGCAGTGAAGACGGGGCCAAAAACATTCAGTACTTC. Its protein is CASSEDGAKNIQYF.

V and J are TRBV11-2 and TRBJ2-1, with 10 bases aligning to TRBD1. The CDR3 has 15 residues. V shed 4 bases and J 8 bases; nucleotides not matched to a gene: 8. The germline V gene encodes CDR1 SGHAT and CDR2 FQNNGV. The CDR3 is CASSSRQGASDEQFF. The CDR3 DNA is TGTGCCAGCAGCTCCCGACAGGGGGCTAGCGATGAGCAGTTCTTC. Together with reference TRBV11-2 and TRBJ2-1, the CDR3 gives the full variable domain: EAGVAQSPRYKIIEKRQSVAFWCNPISGHATLYWYQQILGQGPKLLIQFQNNGVVDDSQLPKDRFSAERLKGVDSTLKIQPAKLEDSAVYLCASSSRQGASDEQFFGPGTRLTVL.

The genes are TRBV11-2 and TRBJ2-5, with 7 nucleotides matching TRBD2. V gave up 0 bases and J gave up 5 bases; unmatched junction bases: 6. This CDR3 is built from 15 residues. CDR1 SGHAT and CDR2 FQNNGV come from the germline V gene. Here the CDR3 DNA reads TGTGCCAGCAGCTTAGATCGGGGGGAATGGGAGACCCAGTACTTC. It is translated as CASSLDRGEWETQYF.

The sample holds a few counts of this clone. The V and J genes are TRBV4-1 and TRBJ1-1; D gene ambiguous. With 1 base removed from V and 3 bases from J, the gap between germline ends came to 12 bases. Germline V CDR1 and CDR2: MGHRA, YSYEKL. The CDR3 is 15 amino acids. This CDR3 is CASSQGVVRDTEAFF. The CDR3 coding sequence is TGCGCCAGCAGCCAAGGGGTAGTACGGGACACTGAAGCTTTCTTT.

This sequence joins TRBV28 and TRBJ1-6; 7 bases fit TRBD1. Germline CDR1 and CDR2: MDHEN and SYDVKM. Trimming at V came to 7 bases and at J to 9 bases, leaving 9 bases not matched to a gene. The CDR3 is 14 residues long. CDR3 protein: CASIGGGEGSPLHF. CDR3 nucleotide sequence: TGTGCCAGCATAGGGGGCGGGGAAGGTTCACCCCTCCACTTT.

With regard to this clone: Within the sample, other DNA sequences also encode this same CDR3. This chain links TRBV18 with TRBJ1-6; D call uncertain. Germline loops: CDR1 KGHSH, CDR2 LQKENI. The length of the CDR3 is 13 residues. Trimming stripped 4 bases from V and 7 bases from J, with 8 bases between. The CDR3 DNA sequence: TGTGCCAGCTCACGGGGTCTCAATTCACCCCTCCACTTT. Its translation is CASSRGLNSPLHF.

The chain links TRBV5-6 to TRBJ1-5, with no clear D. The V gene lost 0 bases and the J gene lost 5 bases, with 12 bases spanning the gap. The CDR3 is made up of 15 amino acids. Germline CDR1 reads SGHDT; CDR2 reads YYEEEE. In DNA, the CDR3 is TGTGCCAGCAGCTTGGGGGATCGGTTACATCAGCCCCAGCATTTT. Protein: CASSLGDRLHQPQHF.

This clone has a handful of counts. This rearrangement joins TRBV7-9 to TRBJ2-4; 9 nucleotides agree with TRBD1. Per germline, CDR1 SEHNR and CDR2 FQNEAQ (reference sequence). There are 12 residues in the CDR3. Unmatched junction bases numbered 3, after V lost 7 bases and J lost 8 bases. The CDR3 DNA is TGTGCCAGCACCCGGACAGGGGACATTCAGTACTTC. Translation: CASTRTGDIQYF.

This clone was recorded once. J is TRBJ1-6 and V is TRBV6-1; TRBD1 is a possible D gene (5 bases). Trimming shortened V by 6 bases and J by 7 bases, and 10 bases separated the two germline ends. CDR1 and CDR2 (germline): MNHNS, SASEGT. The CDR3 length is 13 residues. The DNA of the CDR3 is TGTGCCAGCAGCAGGGATTGGAATTCACCCCTCCACTTT. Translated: CASSRDWNSPLHF.